Shown below are 30 T cell receptor beta chains from a single sample sequenced in a study of CXCR3-negative and CXCR3-positive naive CD8 T cells. What these receptors recognize is not known. Notes on the study in general: Against CXCR3-negative naive cells, CXCR3-positive naive cells showed more hydrophobic TRB CDR3s.

5' RACE with UMI labels generated the TRB cDNA libraries. From its re-call of the 5' RACE reads, TCRdb lists each CDR3 protein once, without DNA. This sample's clone table lists about 150,000 distinct CDR3 sequences. Sample: naive CXCR3+ CD8+ T cells from blood. The subset: CD45RO-CCR7+CD27+CD95- naive CD8+ T cells expressing CXCR3 (TNR3+). Every receptor here comes from a human donor in good health. Some clones in this sample may be carry-over from other donors' samples.

The chain employs TRBV3-1 and TRBJ1-5. This CDR3 has 15 residues. In germline, CDR1 is LGHDT, CDR2 YNNKEL (reference sequence). CDR3: CASNQKGGSEQPQHF.

The chain links TRBV7-6 to TRBJ2-5. CDR3 length: 12 amino acids. From germline, CDR1 is SGHVS and CDR2 FNYEAQ. CDR3 in amino acids: CASSTPRETQYF.

CDR3 in amino acids: CASSLEAEKILAYEQYF. The chain carries TRBV11-3 and TRBJ2-7. Germline values: CDR1 SGHNT, CDR2 YENEEA. The CDR3 extends over 17 amino acids. The full variable domain, with the rest looked up from reference TRBV11-3 and TRBJ2-7, is EAGVVQSPRYKIIEKKQPVAFWCNPISGHNTLYWYLQNLGQGPELLIRYENEEAVDDSQLPKDRFSAERLKGVDSTLKIQPAELGDSAVYLCASSLEAEKILAYEQYFGPGTRLTVT.

CDR3 loop: CATSSGRATYNEQFF. The rearrangement uses TRBV15 and TRBJ2-1; with no DNA, the TCRdb D assignment of TRBD2 cannot be verified. The germline gives CDR1 LNHNV, CDR2 YYDKDF (reference sequence). The CDR3 length is 15 residues.

V gene TRBV3-2 combines with J gene TRBJ1-2. TRBV3-2 is designated a pseudogene. The CDR3 loop spans 14 amino acids. Here the CDR3 reads CASSQETGLDGYTF.

V and J are TRBV28 and TRBJ1-6. This CDR3 spans 16 amino acids. The germline V gene encodes CDR1 MDHEN and CDR2 SYDVKM. The CDR3 spells CASSLVWQNYNSPLHF.

The chain recombines TRBV11-2 with TRBJ2-5. The CDR3 totals 14 residues. CDR1 and CDR2 (germline): SGHAT, FQNNGV. The CDR3 here is CASSLEFYQETQYF.

The CDR3 loop reads CASSSPGQPQNIRYF. The V and J genes are TRBV7-2 and TRBJ2-4; TCRdb lists TRBD1, though no DNA is available to test this call. This CDR3 has 15 residues. CDR1 is SGHTA, CDR2 FQGNSA, per germline.

V gene TRBV6-2 or TRBV6-3 combines with J gene TRBJ2-3. CDR1 and CDR2 from the germline V gene are MNHEY and SVGEGT. The CDR3 sequence is 14 residues long. The CDR3 loop reads CASSYSTSTDTQYF.

This chain joins TRBV2 and TRBJ1-5; with no DNA, the TCRdb D assignment of TRBD1 cannot be verified. This CDR3 contains 15 residues. Per germline, CDR1 SNHLY and CDR2 FYNNEI. CDR3 loop: CASNAGQSSNQPQHF. The variable domain in full, completed from reference TRBV2 and TRBJ1-5, reads EPEVTQTPSHQVTQMGQEVILRCVPISNHLYFYWYRQILGQKVEFLVSFYNNEISEKSEIFDDQFSVERPDGSNFTLKIRSTKLEDSAMYFCASNAGQSSNQPQHFGDGTRLSIL.

The CDR3 sequence is CASSPRTGAEAFF. This chain joins TRBV7-9 and TRBJ1-1; the D call of TRBD1 rests on TCRdb alone, since no DNA is present to check it. Per germline, CDR1 SEHNR and CDR2 FQNEAQ (reference sequence). The CDR3 is 13 amino acids.

The V call is TRBV15, the J call TRBJ1-5. This CDR3 is built from 11 residues. Germline CDR1 reads LNHNV; CDR2 reads YYDKDF (reference sequence). This CDR3 reads CATGTNQPQHF.

CDR3 protein: CSADLPGREQFF. The J gene is TRBJ2-1, the V gene TRBV29-1; TCRdb designates TRBD1, a call that cannot be tested without DNA. The CDR3 is made up of 12 amino acids. The germline CDR1 and CDR2 sequences are SQVTM and ANQGSEA.

This chain connects TRBV7-9 to TRBJ2-1; TCRdb returns TRBD1, unconfirmable since there is no DNA. CDR3 length equals 13 residues. Germline CDR1 reads SEHNR; CDR2 reads FQNEAQ (reference sequence). The CDR3 is CASSARDNGEQFF.

J is TRBJ2-7 and V is TRBV6-5; with no DNA, the TCRdb D assignment of TRBD2 cannot be verified. CDR3 length equals 15 residues. CDR1 MNHEY and CDR2 SVGAGI come from the germline V gene. CDR3 sequence reads: CASRPSGRDHYEQYF.

The chain recombines TRBV12-3 or TRBV12-4 with TRBJ2-1. The CDR3 contains 11 residues. CDR3 sequence reads: CATLGDGEQFF.

Here the CDR3 reads CASSYSSSGGGQETQYF. The chain couples TRBV6-6 to TRBJ2-5; without DNA, the TCRdb call of TRBD2 cannot be checked. Germline values: CDR1 MNHNY, CDR2 SVGAGI (reference sequence). The CDR3 sequence is 17 residues long.

This sequence joins TRBV29-1 and TRBJ2-7. CDR1 and CDR2 (germline): SQVTM, ANQGSEA. The CDR3 consists of 13 residues. CDR3 loop: CSVFPGRTYEQYF.

The V call is TRBV5-1, the J call TRBJ2-1; the D call of TRBD1 rests on TCRdb alone, since no DNA is present to check it. CDR3 length: 15 amino acids. CDR1 and CDR2 (germline): SGHRS, YFSETQ. The CDR3 reads CASSTSGTLYNEQFF.

The chain couples TRBV5-1 to TRBJ2-3; TCRdb's D call, TRBD1, is unchecked because there is no DNA. Germline lookup yields CDR1 SGHRS and CDR2 YFSETQ. The CDR3 is made up of 15 amino acids. CDR3 region: CASDSGHNPTDTQYF.

V gene TRBV20-1 combines with J gene TRBJ2-4; TCRdb lists TRBD1, though no DNA is available to test this call. The CDR3 has 14 residues. Germline V lookup: CDR1 DFQATT, CDR2 SNEGSKA (reference sequence). The CDR3 here is CSARAWDKGDIQYF.

V is TRBV7-9 and J is TRBJ2-5; TCRdb outputs TRBD1, but without DNA this stays unchecked. Germline CDR1 SEHNR, CDR2 FQNEAQ (reference sequence). The CDR3 has 16 amino acids. The CDR3: CASSSEGTGSQETQYF.

This chain links TRBV7-9 with TRBJ2-5; as DNA is missing, the TRBD1 call by TCRdb cannot be tested. The CDR3 covers 15 residues. Germline V lookup: CDR1 SEHNR, CDR2 FQNEAQ (reference sequence). The CDR3 here is CASSVRLDRKETQYF.

This chain's CDR3 is CASSLEIPRIHEAFF. The J gene is TRBJ1-1, the V gene TRBV5-1. The CDR3 has 15 amino acids. Germline V gene sequence: CDR1 SGHRS, CDR2 YFSETQ.

The J gene is TRBJ2-5, the V gene TRBV15; absent DNA, TCRdb's TRBD1 call cannot be checked. The CDR3 covers 13 residues. The germline gives CDR1 LNHNV, CDR2 YYDKDF (reference sequence). The CDR3: CATSSSGVETQYF.

The CDR3: CASSQFGTAEKLFF. The chain recombines TRBV4-1 with TRBJ1-4; TCRdb calls TRBD1, which cannot be checked without DNA. The CDR3 totals 14 residues. Per the germline V gene, CDR1 is MGHRA and CDR2 is YSYEKL.

The CDR3 sequence is CASSQHLAGPYTEAFF. The genes are TRBV14 and TRBJ1-1. CDR3 size: 16 residues. The V gene's germline CDR1 is SGHDN and CDR2 FVKESK.

The chain recombines TRBV6-2 or TRBV6-3 with TRBJ1-1. Germline V gives CDR1 MNHEY, CDR2 SVGEGT. This CDR3 comprises 13 residues. CDR3 in amino acids: CASSAAENTEAFF.

This chain connects TRBV29-1 to TRBJ2-7. Germline V gene lookup returns CDR1 SQVTM and CDR2 ANQGSEA. This CDR3 region has 11 residues. This CDR3 is CSVVDAYEQYF.

The CDR3 sequence is CASSKRSGSTHNEQFF. This chain connects TRBV21-1 to TRBJ2-1. TRBV21-1 is recorded as a pseudogene. This CDR3 has 16 residues.